This T cell receptor beta chain is from a study of blood T cells in healthy people across ages. The use of a sample-barcoded 5' primer and a J-beta primer mix characterized a second PCR of about 6 to 12 cycles. MiXCR, applied by TCRdb to the 5' RACE reads, yields one record per CDR3 protein. Of around 500,000 distinct CDR3 sequences listed, approximately 26% were seen once; the top ten hold 3.6%. Researchers isolated at least 7 million PBMCs per sample. This clonotype was counted ten times or more. The CDR3 covers 15 residues. V lost 3 bases and J lost 3; bases outside the gene matches: 1. Per germline, CDR1 SNHLY and CDR2 FYNNEI. This sample was also put to use in a study of T cells of mothers and their children.

The sample consisted of blood. This rearrangement joins TRBV2 to TRBJ2-6; 8 bases map to TRBD1. The TCR comes from a boy aged 2 to 9 in good health. CDR3 in amino acids: CASSDRGRGANVLTF. As DNA, the CDR3 is TGTGCCAGCAGTGACAGGGGGCGTGGGGCCAACGTCCTGACTTTC.